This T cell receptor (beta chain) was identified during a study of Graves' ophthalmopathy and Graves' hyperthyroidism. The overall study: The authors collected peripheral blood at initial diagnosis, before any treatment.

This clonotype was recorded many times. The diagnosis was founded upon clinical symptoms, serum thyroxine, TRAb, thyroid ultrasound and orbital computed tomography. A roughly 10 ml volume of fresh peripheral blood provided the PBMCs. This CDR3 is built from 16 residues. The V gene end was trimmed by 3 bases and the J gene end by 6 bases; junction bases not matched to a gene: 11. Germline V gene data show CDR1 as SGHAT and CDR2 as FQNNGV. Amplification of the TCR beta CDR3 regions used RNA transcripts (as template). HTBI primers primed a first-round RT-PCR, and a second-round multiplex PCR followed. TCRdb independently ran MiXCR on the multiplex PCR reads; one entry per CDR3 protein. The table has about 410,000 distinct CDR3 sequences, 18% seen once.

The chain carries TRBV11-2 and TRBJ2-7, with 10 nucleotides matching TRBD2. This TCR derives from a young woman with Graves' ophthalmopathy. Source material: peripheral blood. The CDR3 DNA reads TGTGCCAGCAGCTTGTTTAGTCTAGCGGGAGCTCTCGAGCAGTACTTC. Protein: CASSLFSLAGALEQYF.